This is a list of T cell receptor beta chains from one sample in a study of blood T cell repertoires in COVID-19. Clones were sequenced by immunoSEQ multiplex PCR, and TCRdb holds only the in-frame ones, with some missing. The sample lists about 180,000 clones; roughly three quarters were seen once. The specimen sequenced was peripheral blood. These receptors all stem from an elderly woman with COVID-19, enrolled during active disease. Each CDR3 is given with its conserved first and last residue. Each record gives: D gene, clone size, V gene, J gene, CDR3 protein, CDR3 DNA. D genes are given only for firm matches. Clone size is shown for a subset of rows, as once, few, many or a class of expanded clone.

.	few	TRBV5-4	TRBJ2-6	CASSLGDSGANVLTF	TGTGCCAGCAGCCTAGGGGACTCTGGGGCCAACGTCCTGACTTTC
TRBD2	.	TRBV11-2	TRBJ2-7	CASSALAGGYEQYF	TGTGCCAGCAGCGCTCTAGCGGGGGGCTACGAGCAGTACTTC
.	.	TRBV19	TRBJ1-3	CASSIGFGNTIYF	TGTGCCAGTAGTATTGGCTTCGGAAACACCATATATTTT
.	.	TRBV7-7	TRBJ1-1	CASSFGQGTEAFF	TGTGCTAGCAGCTTCGGCCAGGGGACTGAAGCTTTCTTT
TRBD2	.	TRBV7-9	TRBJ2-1	CASSLAGGNNEQFF	TGTGCCAGCAGCTTAGCGGGGGGGAACAATGAGCAGTTCTTC
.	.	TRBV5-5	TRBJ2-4	CASRPGFGTPLDIQYF	TGTGCCAGCAGGCCAGGGTTTGGAACCCCGTTGGACATTCAGTACTTC
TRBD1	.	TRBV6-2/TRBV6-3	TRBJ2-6	CASSYRDTKDRAGANVLTF	TGTGCCAGCAGTTACAGGGACACCAAGGACAGGGCTGGGGCCAACGTCCTGACTTTC
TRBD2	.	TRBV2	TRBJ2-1	CASSDSLLAGPNHNEQFF	TGTGCCAGCAGTGATAGTTTACTAGCGGGACCGAACCACAATGAGCAGTTCTTC
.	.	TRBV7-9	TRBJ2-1	CASSLTFTVSYNEQFF	TGTGCCAGCAGCTTAACTTTCACGGTATCCTACAATGAGCAGTTCTTC
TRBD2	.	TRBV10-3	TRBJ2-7	CAIRPGTSGASYEQYF	TGTGCCATCAGACCCGGGACTAGCGGGGCATCCTACGAGCAGTACTTC
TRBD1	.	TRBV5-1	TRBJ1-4	CASSLVDRGEKLFF	TGCGCCAGCAGCTTGGTGGACAGGGGTGAAAAACTGTTTTTT
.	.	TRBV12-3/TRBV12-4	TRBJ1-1	CASSLEGRVQAFF	TGTGCCAGCAGTTTAGAAGGCAGGGTACAAGCTTTCTTT
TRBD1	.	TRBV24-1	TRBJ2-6	CATSDPTGASGANVLTF	TGTGCCACCAGTGACCCCACAGGGGCCTCTGGGGCCAACGTCCTGACTTTC
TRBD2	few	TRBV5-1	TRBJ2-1	CASSSGGRNNEQFF	TGCGCCAGCAGCTCTGGCGGGAGGAACAATGAGCAGTTCTTC
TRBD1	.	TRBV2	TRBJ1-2	CASQGVGGGYTF	TGTGCCAGCCAGGGGGTCGGAGGTGGCTACACCTTC
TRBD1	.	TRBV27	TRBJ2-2	CASSFYGTGNTGELFF	TGTGCCAGCAGTTTCTACGGGACAGGGAACACCGGGGAGCTGTTTTTT
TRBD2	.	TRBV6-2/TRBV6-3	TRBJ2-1	CASSRTSGGYNEQFF	TGTGCCAGCAGTCGGACTAGCGGGGGGTACAATGAGCAGTTCTTC
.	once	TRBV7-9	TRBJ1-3	CASSLGQMLLGNTIYF	TGTGCCAGCAGCTTAGGGCAGATGCTTCTCGGAAACACCATATATTTT
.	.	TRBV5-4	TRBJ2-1	CASSLVREVEYEQFF	TGTGCCAGCAGCTTGGTCAGGGAGGTAGAGTATGAGCAGTTCTTC
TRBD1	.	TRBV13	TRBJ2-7	CASSLRDRREQYF	TGTGCCAGCAGCCTAAGGGACAGGCGCGAGCAGTACTTC
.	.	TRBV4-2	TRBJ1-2	CASSQVRQDYGYTF	TGTGCCAGCAGCCAAGTCCGACAGGACTATGGCTACACCTTC
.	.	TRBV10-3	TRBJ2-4	CAISESTGAKNIQYF	TGTGCCATCAGTGAGTCAACAGGAGCCAAAAACATTCAGTACTTC
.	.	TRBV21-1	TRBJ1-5	CASSFDGTHSNQPQHF	TGTGCCAGCAGCTTCGACGGGACACATAGCAATCAGCCCCAGCATTTT
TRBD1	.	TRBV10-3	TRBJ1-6	CAISESDRGNSPLHF	TGTGCCATCAGTGAGTCAGACAGGGGGAATTCACCCCTCCACTTT
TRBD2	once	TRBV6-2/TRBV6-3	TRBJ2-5	CASSRTGGIETQYF	TGTGCCAGCAGCCGGACGGGGGGAATAGAGACCCAGTACTTC
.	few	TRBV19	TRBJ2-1	CASSIVGASNEQFF	TGTGCCAGTAGTATCGTGGGAGCTAGCAATGAGCAGTTCTTC
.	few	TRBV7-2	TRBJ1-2	CASSLTLTSNYGYTF	TGTGCCAGCAGCTTAACTTTGACAAGTAACTATGGCTACACCTTC
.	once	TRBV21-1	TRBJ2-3	CASSKEPTGGLRDTQYF	TGTGCCAGCAGCAAAGAACCAACGGGGGGCCTAAGAGATACGCAGTATTTT
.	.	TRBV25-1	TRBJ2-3	CASSGLFSTDTQYF	TGTGCCAGCAGTGGACTTTTTAGCACAGATACGCAGTATTTT
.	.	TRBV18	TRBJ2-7	CASSRGFTYEQYF	TGTGCCAGCTCACGAGGTTTTACCTACGAGCAGTACTTC
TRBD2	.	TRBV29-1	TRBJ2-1	CSVEVIAGGDQQFF	TGCAGCGTTGAAGTTATAGCGGGAGGCGACCAGCAGTTCTTC
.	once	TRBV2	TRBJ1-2	CASSDRMTGLGGYTF	TGTGCCAGCAGTGACAGAATGACAGGCTTGGGAGGCTACACCTTC
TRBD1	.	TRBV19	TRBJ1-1	CASSMTGGTEAFF	TGTGCCAGTAGTATGACAGGGGGCACTGAAGCTTTCTTT
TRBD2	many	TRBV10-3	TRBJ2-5	CAISTPGLAGVETQYF	TGTGCCATCAGTACCCCGGGACTAGCGGGAGTAGAGACCCAGTACTTC
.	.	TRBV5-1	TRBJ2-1	CASSWSSYNEQFF	TGCGCCAGCAGCTGGAGCTCCTACAATGAGCAGTTCTTC
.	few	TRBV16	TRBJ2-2	CASSPTGNTGELFF	TGTGCCAGCAGCCCCACAGGGAACACCGGGGAGCTGTTTTTT
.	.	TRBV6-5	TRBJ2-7	CASSRGYEQYF	TGTGCCAGCAGTCGGGGCTACGAGCAGTACTTC
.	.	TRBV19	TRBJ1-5	CASSQQKQGNQPQHF	TGTGCCAGTAGCCAACAGAAGCAAGGCAATCAGCCCCAGCATTTT
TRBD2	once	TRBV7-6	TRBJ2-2	CASSLRRREGNTGELFF	TGTGCCAGCAGCTTACGGAGGCGGGAGGGAAACACCGGGGAGCTGTTTTTT
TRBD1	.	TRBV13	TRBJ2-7	CASSVGQEKRYEQYF	TGTGCCAGCAGCGTGGGACAGGAGAAGCGCTACGAGCAGTACTTC
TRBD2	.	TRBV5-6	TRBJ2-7	CASRPVGLAGRNEQYF	TGTGCCAGCAGGCCCGTGGGACTAGCGGGGAGGAACGAGCAGTACTTC
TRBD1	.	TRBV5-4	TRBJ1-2	CASSLWTGTTNYGYTF	TGTGCCAGCAGCCTGTGGACAGGGACCACTAACTATGGCTACACCTTC
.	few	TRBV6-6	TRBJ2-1	CASSRDGGSYNEQFF	TGTGCCAGCAGCAGGGACGGGGGCTCCTACAATGAGCAGTTCTTC
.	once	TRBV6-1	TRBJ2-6	CASIPSSGANVLTF	TGTGCCAGCATCCCCAGCTCTGGGGCCAACGTCCTGACTTTC
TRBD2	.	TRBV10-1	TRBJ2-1	CASSEGLAGGGFSYNEQFF	TGCGCCAGCAGTGAGGGACTAGCGGGAGGTGGTTTCTCCTACAATGAGCAGTTCTTC
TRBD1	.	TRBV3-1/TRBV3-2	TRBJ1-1	CASSPEDRRTEAFF	TGTGCCAGCAGCCCCGAGGACAGGAGGACTGAAGCTTTCTTT
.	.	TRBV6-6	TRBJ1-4	CASSPGGTNEKLFF	TGTGCCAGCAGCCCGGGTGGGACTAATGAAAAACTGTTTTTT
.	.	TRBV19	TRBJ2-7	CASSVQRSLPSYEQYF	TGTGCCAGTAGTGTCCAGCGATCCCTTCCCTCCTACGAGCAGTACTTC
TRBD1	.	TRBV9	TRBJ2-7	CASSVGTGPYEQYF	TGTGCCAGCAGCGTAGGGACAGGCCCCTACGAGCAGTACTTC
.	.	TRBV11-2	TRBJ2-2	CASSLGQAYTGELFF	TGTGCCAGCAGCTTAGGGCAGGCCTACACCGGGGAGCTGTTTTTT
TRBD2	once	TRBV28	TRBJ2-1	CASRRTSRNEQFF	TGTGCCTCCAGAAGGACTAGCAGAAATGAGCAGTTCTTC
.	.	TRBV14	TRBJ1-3	CASSPVISGNTIYF	TGTGCCAGCAGCCCAGTGATCTCTGGAAACACCATATATTTT
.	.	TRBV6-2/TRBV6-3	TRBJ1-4	CASSAQGEKLFF	TGTGCCAGCAGTGCTCAGGGAGAAAAACTGTTTTTT
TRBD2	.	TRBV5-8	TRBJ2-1	CASSLGLAGGNNEQFF	TGTGCCAGCAGCTTGGGACTAGCGGGAGGAAACAATGAGCAGTTCTTC